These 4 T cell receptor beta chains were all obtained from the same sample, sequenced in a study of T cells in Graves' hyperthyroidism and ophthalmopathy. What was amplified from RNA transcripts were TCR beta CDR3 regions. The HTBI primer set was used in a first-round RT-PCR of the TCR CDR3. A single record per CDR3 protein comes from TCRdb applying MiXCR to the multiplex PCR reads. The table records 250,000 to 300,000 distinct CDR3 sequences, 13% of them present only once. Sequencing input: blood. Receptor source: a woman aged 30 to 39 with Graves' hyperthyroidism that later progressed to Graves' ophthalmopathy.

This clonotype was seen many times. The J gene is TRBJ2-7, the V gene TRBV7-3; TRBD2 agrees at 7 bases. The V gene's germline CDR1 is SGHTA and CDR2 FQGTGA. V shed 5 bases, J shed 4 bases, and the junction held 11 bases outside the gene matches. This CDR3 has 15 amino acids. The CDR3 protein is CASSLPLREIYEQYF. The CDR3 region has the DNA TGTGCCAGCAGCCTCCCTCTGCGGGAGATTTACGAGCAGTACTTC.

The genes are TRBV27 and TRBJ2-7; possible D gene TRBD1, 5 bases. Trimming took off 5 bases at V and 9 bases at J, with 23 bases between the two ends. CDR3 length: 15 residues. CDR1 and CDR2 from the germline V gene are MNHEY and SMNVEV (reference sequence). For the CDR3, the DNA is TGTGCCAGCAGTAAGGCCTCTGACAGTTACCTCGGGCAGTACTTC. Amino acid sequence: CASSKASDSYLGQYF.

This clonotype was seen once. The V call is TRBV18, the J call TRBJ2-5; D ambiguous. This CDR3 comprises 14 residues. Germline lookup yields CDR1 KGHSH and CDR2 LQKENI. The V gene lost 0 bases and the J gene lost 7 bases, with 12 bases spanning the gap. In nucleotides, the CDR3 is TGTGCCAGCTCACCACCAGAAGGGCGCCCGACCCAGTACTTC. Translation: CASSPPEGRPTQYF.

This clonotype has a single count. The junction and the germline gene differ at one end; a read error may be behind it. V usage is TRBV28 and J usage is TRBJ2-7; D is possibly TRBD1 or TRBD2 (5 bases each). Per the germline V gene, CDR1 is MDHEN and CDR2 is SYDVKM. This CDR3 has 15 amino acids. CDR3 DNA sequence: TGTGCCAGCAGCCAAACGGGGACGAGCTCCCACGAGCAGTACTTC. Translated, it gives CASSQTGTSSHEQYF.